This T cell receptor (beta chain) was observed in a study of T-cell reconstitution after alpha-beta-depleted transplantation in children. The study's findings and limits: Where alpha-beta T cells came from about two months after transplant was reportedly several hundred expanded graft clones. In some patients, recipient T cells and intrathymic progenitors surviving conditioning explained high day-60 diversity.

About this clonotype itself: Its antigen is unknown.

Germline V gene data show CDR1 as MNHNS and CDR2 as SASEGT. The CDR3 totals 17 residues. The germline V and J ends were trimmed by 2 bases and 0 bases, with 16 bases remaining between them. Unique molecular identifiers tagged the TCRbeta library. From the PCR reads, TCRdb called clonotypes with MiXCR, one entry per CDR3 protein. The table lists fewer than 700,000 distinct CDR3 sequences, roughly 23% of them singletons. The receptor was isolated from a boy in the first two years of life who had a stem cell transplant for acute myeloid leukemia, so the T cells may come from the graft donor. J is TRBJ1-1 and V is TRBV6-1, with no clear D. The sequencing here drew on PBMCs, mostly from graft donor cells, taken 360 days after TCRalphabeta/CD19-depleted stem cell transplant. The CDR3 DNA follows: TGTGCCAGCAGTGAACCTAAGGGCAGTACTCTGAACACTGAAGCTTTCTTT. Residues: CASSEPKGSTLNTEAFF.